A selection of T cell receptor beta chains follows, all from one sample in a study of T-cell memory formation after mild COVID-19. TCRdb independently ran MiXCR on the 5' RACE reads; one entry per CDR3 protein. In the table there are approximately 240,000 distinct CDR3 sequences, approximately 16% of which are singletons. The specimen was PBMCs or a T cell subset sorted from them (not recorded which). The receptors were gathered from a man aged 18 to 30 who had mild COVID-19 (a few samples of this study predate the infection). Cell type and time point are not known. Both conserved end residues are part of each CDR3. The D gene is left open where the match is weak. Where a row states a size, it is once, few, many or the class of an expanded clone; other rows omit it.

J gene | clone size | D gene | V gene | CDR3 DNA | CDR3 protein
TRBJ1-1 | NA | NA | TRBV29-1 | TGCAGCGTTGAACCGGGGGTTGGGAACACTGAAGCTTTCTTT | CSVEPGVGNTEAFF
TRBJ2-3 | NA | TRBD2 | TRBV6-4 | TGTGCCAGCAGTGCAAACCCTAGCGGGAATACGCAGTATTTT | CASSANPSGNTQYF
TRBJ2-7 | few | NA | TRBV5-1 | TGCGCCAGCAGCTTACTTGCCAACGGCTACGAGCAGTACTTC | CASSLLANGYEQYF
TRBJ1-5 | few | NA | TRBV6-6 | TGTGCCAGCAGTACTCAGGGAGGGAGTCAGCCCCAGCATTTT | CASSTQGGSQPQHF
TRBJ2-6 | many | NA | TRBV7-2 | TGTGCCAGCAGAGGGTATCTAGGGAACGGGGCCAACGTCCTGACTTTC | CASRGYLGNGANVLTF
TRBJ1-2 | few | TRBD1 | TRBV18 | TGTGCCAGCTCGCCCCTCGGGACAGCCCTAGGGGACTATGGCTACACCTTC | CASSPLGTALGDYGYTF
TRBJ2-3 | many | NA | TRBV5-4 | TGTGCCAGCAGCTCCGGACAAGGCACAGATACGCAGTATTTT | CASSSGQGTDTQYF
TRBJ1-5 | NA | NA | TRBV6-2/TRBV6-3 | TGTGCCAGCAGGCGCAGACGGAATAGCAATCAGCCCCAGCATTTT | CASRRRRNSNQPQHF
TRBJ1-5 | NA | NA | TRBV20-1 | TGCAGTGCTCAATCGGGTAATAGCAATCAGCCCCAGCATTTT | CSAQSGNSNQPQHF
TRBJ2-2 | NA | NA | TRBV7-2 | TGTGCCAGCAGCTTACAGTGGCATTCCGGGGAGCTGTTTTTT | CASSLQWHSGELFF
TRBJ2-1 | NA | NA | TRBV6-2/TRBV6-3 | TGTGCCACTGATCCGGTAGGGGGTCGGAATGAGCAGTTCTTC | CATDPVGGRNEQFF
TRBJ2-1 | few | TRBD2 | TRBV30 | TGTGCCTGGAGTGGTGTGGGGAGGGGAAATGAGCAGTTCTTC | CAWSGVGRGNEQFF
TRBJ2-5 | few | NA | TRBV12-3/TRBV12-4 | TGTGCCAGCAGTTTCAACGGGCACTTCGGGGAGACCCAGTACTTC | CASSFNGHFGETQYF
TRBJ2-2 | few | NA | TRBV3-1 | TGTGCCAGCAGCCAAGTGAAGAGCGGGTTCACCGGGGAGCTGTTTTTT | CASSQVKSGFTGELFF
TRBJ2-3 | many | TRBD2 | TRBV7-2 | TGTGCCAGCAGCTTAGGTAGCGGGGGCACAGATACGCAGTATTTT | CASSLGSGGTDTQYF
TRBJ1-5 | NA | TRBD1 | TRBV10-3 | TGTGCCATCAGTGGGGGGACAGGGGCGGACAATCAGCCCCAGCATTTT | CAISGGTGADNQPQHF
TRBJ2-1 | many | NA | TRBV9 | TGTGCCAGCAGCGTAGTCGGACCCCCGCAGTTCTTC | CASSVVGPPQFF
TRBJ1-2 | once | TRBD1 | TRBV6-5 | TGTGCCAGCATTCCAACAGGGGGCGGGGCACGCTACACCTTC | CASIPTGGGARYTF
TRBJ1-6 | few | TRBD1 | TRBV6-5 | TGTGCCAGCAGATTCGGGACAGGGTACTCACCCCTCCACTTT | CASRFGTGYSPLHF
TRBJ2-7 | many | NA | TRBV5-1 | TGCGCCAGCAGCTTGGCCGACCCGGCCTACGAGCAGTACTTC | CASSLADPAYEQYF
TRBJ2-1 | many | TRBD2 | TRBV19 | TGTGCCAGTAGTGGCGGGGGGCCTAGAAGGAATGAGCAGTTCTTC | CASSGGGPRRNEQFF
TRBJ1-4 | NA | TRBD1 | TRBV18 | TGTGCCAGCTCCCAGGGACAGGGCAATGAAAAACTGTTTTTT | CASSQGQGNEKLFF
TRBJ1-3 | NA | NA | TRBV7-2 | TGTGCCAGCAGCCCCCGGACAAGCTCTGGAAACACCATATATTTT | CASSPRTSSGNTIYF
TRBJ2-3 | few | NA | TRBV20-1 | TGCAGTGCTAGTCCAACCGGGCCAGATACGCAGTATTTT | CSASPTGPDTQYF
TRBJ2-1 | few | TRBD1 | TRBV7-2 | TGTGCCAGCAGCTCCAGGGGGCCGAGCTCCTACAATGAGCAGTTCTTC | CASSSRGPSSYNEQFF
TRBJ2-2 | few | NA | TRBV7-9 | TGTGCCAGCAGTTTGAACTCGAACACCGGGGAGCTGTTTTTT | CASSLNSNTGELFF
TRBJ1-1 | many | NA | TRBV29-1 | TGCAGCACGAGGGCTGGATGGGGGATGAACACTGAAGCTTTCTTT | CSTRAGWGMNTEAFF
TRBJ1-3 | few | NA | TRBV25-1 | TGTGCCAGCAGCGGGGGAGGCGCCAACTCTGGAAACACCATATATTTT | CASSGGGANSGNTIYF
TRBJ2-2 | many | NA | TRBV12-3/TRBV12-4 | TGTGCCAGCAGTAAACAGGGTTCCGGGGAGCTGTTTTTT | CASSKQGSGELFF
TRBJ2-5 | few | TRBD2 | TRBV10-3 | TGTGCCATCAGTGAGTCGAGCGGGGGGCGGACATGGGAGACCCAGTACTTC | CAISESSGGRTWETQYF
TRBJ1-1 | NA | NA | TRBV29-1 | TGCAGCGCCTTTGTTAGCCCACCGAACACTGAAGCTTTCTTT | CSAFVSPPNTEAFF
TRBJ1-5 | NA | TRBD1 | TRBV28 | TGTGCCAGCAGTAGGGGACAGGGCCGTCAGCCCCAGCATTTT | CASSRGQGRQPQHF
TRBJ1-6 | few | NA | TRBV7-9 | TGTGCCGGCTCCTCCTGGGATAATTCACCCCTCCACTTT | CAGSSWDNSPLHF
TRBJ1-5 | NA | NA | TRBV27 | TGTGCCAGCAGTTTAGTACCGAGCAATCAGCACCAGCATTTT | CASSLVPSNQHQHF
TRBJ2-1 | NA | TRBD1 | TRBV24-1 | TGTGCCACCAGTGATCGGACAGGGGCCTCCTACAATGAGCAGTTCTTC | CATSDRTGASYNEQFF
TRBJ2-7 | many | NA | TRBV24-1 | TGTGCCACCAGTGGGACTGCAGAGGAGCAGTACTTC | CATSGTAEEQYF
TRBJ2-7 | NA | NA | TRBV7-2 | TGTGCCAGCAGCTCCAGGGGACTGTTCTCCGAGCAGTACTTC | CASSSRGLFSEQYF
TRBJ1-1 | NA | NA | TRBV4-3 | TGCGCCAGCAGCCAAGATCCCCGGGGGGGGAACACTGAAGCTTTCTTT | CASSQDPRGGNTEAFF
TRBJ2-1 | few | TRBD2 | TRBV12-3/TRBV12-4 | TGTGCCAGCAGTCTTAGACTAGCGGGGGATTACAATGAGCAGTTCTTC | CASSLRLAGDYNEQFF
TRBJ2-3 | NA | NA | TRBV5-1 | TGCGCCAGCAGCTTGGGGCGAAAATCAGATACGCAGTATTTT | CASSLGRKSDTQYF
TRBJ2-7 | few | NA | TRBV6-2/TRBV6-3 | TGTGCCAGCAGTTATGGCCTCTACGAGCAGTACTTC | CASSYGLYEQYF
TRBJ1-5 | NA | NA | TRBV6-5 | TGTGCCAGCAGTGTTACAGGGAACAATCAGCCCCAGCATTTT | CASSVTGNNQPQHF
TRBJ1-5 | few | TRBD1 | TRBV24-1 | TGTGCCACCAGCGACAGGGGTGCGGATCAGCCCCAGCATTTT | CATSDRGADQPQHF
TRBJ1-5 | NA | TRBD1 | TRBV7-8 | TGTGCCAGCAGCCTAACAGGGGGCGCGGAACAGCCCCAGCATTTT | CASSLTGGAEQPQHF
TRBJ2-3 | few | TRBD2 | TRBV5-1 | TGCGCCAGCAGCTTAACCGGGACTAGCAGGGCAGATACGCAGTATTTT | CASSLTGTSRADTQYF
TRBJ1-2 | NA | TRBD1 | TRBV7-2 | TGTGCCAGCAGCTTAGCGCAGGGGGCAGTATTATCCGGCTACACCTTC | CASSLAQGAVLSGYTF
TRBJ2-3 | NA | NA | TRBV12-5 | TGTGCTAGTGGAACCGAAGGGGTCCCAGATACGCAGTATTTT | CASGTEGVPDTQYF
TRBJ2-7 | many | NA | TRBV11-2 | TGTGCCAGCAGCTTCGACCTTTCTAGGGACGAGCAGTACTTC | CASSFDLSRDEQYF
TRBJ2-7 | NA | NA | TRBV7-2 | TGTGCCAGCAGCTTCGGTGAGGCCTACGAGCAGTACTTC | CASSFGEAYEQYF
TRBJ2-6 | few | TRBD1 | TRBV5-1 | TGCGCCAGCAGCTTGGAGGGACAGTCTACCTCTGGGGCCAACGTCCTGACTTTC | CASSLEGQSTSGANVLTF
TRBJ2-5 | NA | NA | TRBV20-1 | TGCAGTGCTAGAGATATAGGGGGGTTGGAGACCCAGTACTTC | CSARDIGGLETQYF
TRBJ2-2 | few | NA | TRBV6-5 | TGTGCCAGCAGTGGCGGAGGGGCCACCGGGGAGCTGTTTTTT | CASSGGGATGELFF
TRBJ2-5 | NA | TRBD1 | TRBV9 | TGTGCCAGCAGCGTAGAAATGGGACAGTTACAAGAGACCCAGTACTTC | CASSVEMGQLQETQYF